Below, 22 T cell receptor beta chains from the same sample are listed, as sequenced in a study of T cells in Graves' hyperthyroidism and ophthalmopathy. Amplified TCR beta CDR3 regions derived from RNA transcripts. The TCR CDR3 first-round RT-PCR relied on the HTBI primer set. TCRdb passed the multiplex PCR reads through MiXCR, listing each CDR3 protein once. The sample consists of about 420,000 distinct CDR3 sequences, roughly 13% of them appearing once. The specimen sequenced was blood. The receptors were sampled from a woman aged 18-29 years with Graves' hyperthyroidism.

The chain employs TRBV7-8 and TRBJ2-7; 8 bases match TRBD2. CDR1 and CDR2 from the germline V gene are SGHVS and FQNEAQ. The CDR3 runs 15 residues. J was trimmed by 1 base and V by 2 bases; bases with no gene match: 4. CDR3 amino acids: CASSLTGGTSYEQYF. The CDR3 DNA is TGTGCCAGCAGCTTAACGGGAGGGACGTCCTACGAGCAGTACTTC.

This clonotype was seen ten or more times. The chain joins TRBV19 to TRBJ1-1, with 7 bases identical to TRBD1. The germline V gene encodes CDR1 LNHDA and CDR2 SQIVND (reference sequence). This CDR3 comprises 17 residues. Unmatched junction bases numbered 14, after V lost 7 bases and J lost 0 bases. This chain's CDR3 is CASTIRGTAFMNTEAFF. The CDR3 region has the DNA TGTGCCAGTACCATTCGGGGGACAGCCTTCATGAACACTGAAGCTTTCTTT.

The V call is TRBV12-3 or TRBV12-4, the J call TRBJ2-7, with 7 bases that match TRBD2. After removal of 6 bases from V and 4 bases from J, the junction contained 15 bases not matched to a gene. This CDR3 comprises 16 residues. The CDR3 coding sequence is TGTGCCAGCAGCTCTGGGGTTGTGGCTAGCGGTTACGAGCAGTACTTC. Translated, it gives CASSSGVVASGYEQYF.

This clonotype was detected many times. The chain employs TRBV7-2 and TRBJ2-1; D is possibly TRBD1 (8 bases). With 5 bases removed from V and 7 bases from J, the gap between germline ends came to 12 bases. The CDR3 extends over 13 amino acids. Germline values: CDR1 SGHTA, CDR2 FQGNSA. The CDR3 region is CASSIQGGNEQFF. The CDR3 nucleotides are TGTGCCAGCAGCATACAGGGGGGGAATGAGCAGTTCTTC.

This clonotype was counted between two and nine times. The chain has TRBV20-1 and TRBJ2-3, with 8 bases that match TRBD2. CDR1 and CDR2 from the germline V gene are DFQATT and SNEGSKA (reference sequence). The CDR3 sequence is 14 residues long. V lost 8 bases to trimming and J lost 4 bases; unmatched junction nucleotides: 11. CDR3: CSPRSGRGADTQYF. Written as DNA, the CDR3 is TGCAGTCCAAGGTCCGGGAGGGGAGCAGATACGCAGTATTTT.

This clonotype was seen ten or more times. The chain couples TRBV11-2 to TRBJ2-7; D is perhaps TRBD1 (6 bases). CDR3 length equals 15 residues. Deletions cut 5 bases from V and 0 bases from J, with 14 bases between. The germline gives CDR1 SGHAT, CDR2 FQNNGV. The CDR3 sequence: CASSPRQDSSYEQYF. The CDR3 DNA reads as TGTGCCAGCAGCCCCCGACAGGATTCCTCCTACGAGCAGTACTTC.

The CDR3: CASSQDRASGSYEQYF. CDR3 nucleotide sequence: TGCGCCAGCAGCCAAGATAGGGCTAGCGGGAGTTACGAGCAGTACTTC. The J gene is TRBJ2-7, the V gene TRBV4-3; 10 nucleotides match TRBD2. The CDR3 spans 16 residues. After removal of 0 bases from V and 4 bases from J, the junction contained 6 bases not matched to a gene. The germline CDR1 and CDR2 sequences are LGHNA and YSLEER.

In its sample, this clonotype was seen many times. The chain recombines TRBV5-1 with TRBJ1-1; D not certain. The germline V gene has CDR1 SGHRS and CDR2 YFSETQ. The germline V and J ends were trimmed by 0 bases and 2 bases, with 8 bases remaining between them. The CDR3 spans 14 residues. CDR3 protein: CASSLEGRNTEAFF. The DNA of the CDR3 is TGCGCCAGCAGCTTGGAGGGTAGAAACACTGAAGCTTTCTTT.

This clonotype has ten or more counts. The CDR3 bases are TGCAGCGCATACCGGGACCAAAGCAATGAGCAGTTCTTC. Translating gives CSAYRDQSNEQFF. The chain links TRBV20-1 to TRBJ2-1; tentatively, D is TRBD1 or TRBD2 (5 bases each). CDR1 and CDR2 (germline): DFQATT, SNEGSKA (reference sequence). The CDR3 loop spans 13 amino acids.

The genes are TRBV5-1 and TRBJ2-7, with D hard to call. The CDR3 is 14 residues long. V lost 2 bases, J lost 2 bases, and 11 bases lay in between. Germline V gives CDR1 SGHRS, CDR2 YFSETQ. The CDR3 DNA is TGCGCCAGCAGCTTAAAAGGGCCGCCCTACGAGCAGTACTTC. The encoded protein is CASSLKGPPYEQYF.

This clonotype showed up many times. The chain recombines TRBV6-1 with TRBJ1-2; TRBD1 aligns across 7 bases. With V trimmed by 5 bases and J by 3 bases, 9 bases remained unmatched. The CDR3 is 15 amino acids. Germline CDR1 reads MNHNS; CDR2 reads SASEGT. The CDR3 region has the DNA TGTGCCAGCAGTAGCGGACAGGTCCCGGACTATGGCTACACCTTC. It codes for CASSSGQVPDYGYTF.

In this sample, this clonotype turned up many times. The chain couples TRBV6-1 to TRBJ2-7; D might be TRBD1 (6 bases). Germline CDR1 and CDR2: MNHNS and SASEGT. The CDR3 is 13 amino acids. Trimming took 10 bases from V and 2 from J, leaving 15 bases between them. The DNA for the CDR3 is TGTGCCATCCAGACAGGAGAGGCCTACGAGCAGTACTTC. Its protein is CAIQTGEAYEQYF.

Details on this clonotype: A read error may be the cause here, since a much bigger clone is one base away. No conserved phenylalanine or tryptophan ends this CDR3, so it is likely a read error. This chain joins TRBV12-3 or TRBV12-4 and TRBJ2-2, with 7 bases matching TRBD1. The CDR3 is 15 residues long. The V segment lost 3 bases and the J segment 8 bases; nucleotides outside the gene matches: 9. The CDR3 nucleotides read TGTGCCAGCAGTTTGACAGGGTTTGTGACGGGGGAGCTGTTTCTT. The encoded protein is CASSLTGFVTGELFL.

This chain links TRBV4-1 with TRBJ1-5, with D maybe TRBD1 (6 bases). The CDR3 is 15 residues long. Germline V gene sequence: CDR1 MGHRA, CDR2 YSYEKL. V was trimmed by 1 base and J by 7 bases, leaving 14 bases between them. CDR3 protein: CASSQGYRDGQPQHF. CDR3 nucleotide sequence: TGCGCCAGCAGCCAAGGGTACAGGGATGGACAGCCCCAGCATTTT.

This clonotype was observed at least ten times. The chain recombines TRBV6-1 with TRBJ2-7; D is possibly TRBD2 (5 bases). The CDR3 loop spans 15 amino acids. The germline gives CDR1 MNHNS, CDR2 SASEGT. V lost 5 bases and J lost 2, with 16 bases in between. DNA of the CDR3: TGTGCCAGCAGTTCCCTCGGACTGGGAACCTACGAGCAGTACTTC. Its translation is CASSSLGLGTYEQYF.

The genes are TRBV5-6 and TRBJ2-4; D is possibly TRBD1 (5 bases). This CDR3 is built from 14 residues. V lost 4 bases and J 1 base, leaving 9 bases between the germline ends. Germline CDR1 and CDR2: SGHDT and YYEEEE. CDR3 nucleotides: TGTGCCAGCAGCCCAGGGTCGGCCAAAAACATTCAGTACTTC. Its translation: CASSPGSAKNIQYF.

This clonotype appeared many times. J is TRBJ2-7 and V is TRBV14; 9 bases line up with TRBD2. The CDR3 consists of 15 residues. After removal of 1 base from V and 1 base from J, the junction contained 2 bases not matched to a gene. Germline V gene lookup returns CDR1 SGHDN and CDR2 FVKESK. The CDR3 reads CASSQGTSASYEQYF. In DNA form, the CDR3 reads TGTGCCAGCAGCCAAGGGACTAGCGCTTCCTACGAGCAGTACTTC. Filled out from reference TRBV14 and TRBJ2-7, the complete variable domain reads EAGVTQFPSHSVIEKGQTVTLRCDPISGHDNLYWYRRVMGKEIKFLLHFVKESKQDESGMPNNRFLAERTGGTYSTLKVQPAELEDSGVYFCASSQGTSASYEQYFGPGTRLTVT.

The chain links TRBV29-1 to TRBJ1-1, with D perhaps matching TRBD1 (5 bases). Trimming took off 7 bases at V and 4 bases at J, with 13 bases between the two ends. Germline V lookup: CDR1 SQVTM, CDR2 ANQGSEA. The CDR3 covers 12 residues. CDR3 region: CSAGERGTEAFF. The CDR3 DNA sequence: TGCAGCGCGGGTGAGAGGGGCACTGAAGCTTTCTTT.

This clonotype appeared many times. The chain combines TRBV12-3 or TRBV12-4 with TRBJ1-5; unclear D gene. The CDR3 is made up of 13 amino acids. Trimming removed 6 bases at V and 6 bases at J, with 12 bases between. This CDR3 is CASRKGVSQPQHF. In DNA form, the CDR3 reads TGTGCCAGCAGAAAGGGTGTAAGTCAGCCCCAGCATTTT.

This clonotype was observed at least ten times. The chain joins TRBV27 to TRBJ2-5; tentatively, D is TRBD2 (6 bases). The CDR3 is 15 residues long. Trimming shortened V by 6 bases and J by 5 bases, and 19 bases separated the two germline ends. Germline values: CDR1 MNHEY, CDR2 SMNVEV (reference sequence). For the CDR3, the DNA is TGTGCCAGCAGCCCTACCGGGGGTACCAGCGAGACCCAGTACTTC. Its protein is CASSPTGGTSETQYF.

This clonotype was picked up a small number of times. This chain connects TRBV7-9 to TRBJ2-1, with a tentative D call TRBD1 (6 bases). V was clipped by 5 bases and J by 1 base, with 18 bases between them. The CDR3 covers 17 residues. Germline V gene sequence: CDR1 SEHNR, CDR2 FQNEAQ (reference sequence). The CDR3, as DNA: TGTGCCAGCAGCGAAGAATCCAGGGGCCCTTCCTACAATGAGCAGTTCTTC. Protein sequence: CASSEESRGPSYNEQFF.

The chain combines TRBV24-1 with TRBJ1-2; possibly TRBD1 for D (5 bases). Germline V CDR1 and CDR2: KGHDR, SFDVKD. Trimming removed 4 bases at V and 5 bases at J, with 13 bases between. The CDR3 is made up of 14 amino acids. For the CDR3, the DNA is TGTGCCACCAGTGACCCGACAGAACTTTATGGCTACACCTTC. Amino acid sequence: CATSDPTELYGYTF.